This TCR beta chain originates from a study of blood T cells in healthy people across ages. Notes on the study in general: Observed TCR beta diversity per million T cells went down as age went up. This fall followed a roughly linear course with age.

This clonotype was found a few times. Its cognate antigen is unknown. The germline gives CDR1 LNHNV, CDR2 YYDKDF (reference sequence). The CDR3 consists of 15 residues. The V end was cut by 1 base, the J end by 6 bases, with 15 bases between. A J-beta primer mix and a sample-barcoded 5' primer were used in a second PCR of roughly 6 to 12 cycles. TCRdb itself ran the 5' RACE reads through MiXCR, one entry per CDR3 protein. The table has about 930,000 distinct CDR3 sequences, roughly 28% seen once. The sample was also linked to a second study, of T cells of mothers and their children. Turning to that study: Samples were provided by three healthy Caucasian mothers and their six children. No clones detected were persistent microchimeric T cell clones.

The chain joins TRBV15 to TRBJ1-2; D perhaps matches TRBD1 (5 bases). The clonotype comes from a woman aged 40 to 55 in good health. The sequencing sample was made of blood. The CDR3 DNA sequence: TGTGCCACCAGCAGAGCCGTGGGAGGGGATAATGGCTACACCTTC. This gives the protein CATSRAVGGDNGYTF.